This TCR beta chain was retrieved from a study of blood T cell repertoires in COVID-19 (dated by TCRdb to 2020 to 2022). Study-level background: Samples covering the acute and convalescent phases of COVID-19 were provided by collaborators in the United States, Italy and Spain. The material from the prospective study consisted of cDNA or gDNA derived from T cells, B-cell-depleted T cells, or PBMCs. The dataset comprised deeply sampled blood TCRbeta repertoires from subjects exposed to, actively infected with, or recovered from COVID-19. A freely available public database, intended as a resource for researchers studying the immune response to SARS-CoV-2, is where the repertoires were released. Samples came from the ongoing ImmuneRACE study (first 160 participants) plus 1,254 subjects from 6 global collaborators. Sample metadata almost always included a de-identified subject ID, COVID-19 status, age in years and sex. Where HLA class I and class II types were available, the types were taken from metadata supplied by the sample provider, not from assay-based typing.

To note about this clone: Its target antigen remains unknown. No quality values exist for individual bases; no much larger clone is one base distant. The identical CDR3 is also encoded by other nucleotide sequences in the sample.

General study outcomes and caveats: How much clinical and demographic metadata was included differed by source and by participant, and the metadata was provided uncurated.

Each collaborating institution followed its own protocols to collect whole blood in K2EDTA tubes. For TCRbeta analysis, collaborators shipped samples as frozen whole blood, isolated PBMCs, or DNA extracted from either of those sample types. The immunoSEQ Assay, a bias-controlled multiplex PCR, was used to amplify TCRbeta CDR3 regions from genomic DNA. From the authors' description of their analysis: The number of nucleated cells in each sample was estimated by amplification of reference gene primers within the assay. To quantify the absolute abundance of each unique TCRbeta CDR3 rearrangement, sequence reads were collapsed and filtered. For each sample, productive Simpson clonality was calculated as the square root of Simpson's diversity index across productive rearrangements. This immuneACCESS table, as held by TCRdb, lists in-frame sequences with V and J called but not all clones. Of the missing ones, under half trace to an unresolved V gene in checked studies; the others have no known cause. From that table come the V and J calls and clone size; the DNA was used to work out D and trimming. Here the sample has roughly 140,000 clones; roughly four fifths occur a single time. The top ten hold roughly 7.7% of the sample.

The receptor's source is a human donor with acute or convalescent COVID-19. The donor label of this sample is uncertain. Sample: peripheral blood.

The DNA sequence follows: TGCGCCAGCAGCTCGGACAGTTATGGCTACACCTTC. This encodes CASSSDSYGYTF. This sequence uses TRBV5-1 and TRBJ1-2, with a tentative D gene TRBD1 over 6 matching bases. The V end loses 3 bases and the J end loses 5 bases, and a stretch of 8 bases separates them. CDR3 length: 12 amino acids, cysteine to phenylalanine. Only the CDR3 DNA is retained, 36 bases long and in frame from the first base. CDR1 and CDR2 were assigned from the germline V gene as SGHRS and YFSETQ.